This T cell receptor beta chain was sequenced for a study of OX40 agonist ivuxolimab in advanced cancers. General notes on the study: Ivuxolimab was an agonistic, fully human IgG2 monoclonal antibody directed against OX40 (CD134), a costimulatory receptor. Intravenous ivuxolimab was administered to patients every 2 weeks at six dose levels: 0.01, 0.1, 0.3, 1.5, 3 and 10 mg/kg. Of the 50 to 55 patients in dose escalation, approximately 20 had hepatocellular carcinoma, approximately 15 had melanoma, 9 had renal cell carcinoma and 9 had head and neck cancer. In the dose-escalation cohort, 70% to 90% of patients were male, and the mean age was 60 years with a range of about 20 to 80. Prior anti-PD-1, anti-PD-L1 or anti-CTLA-4 therapy was permitted, and 40% of dose-escalation patients had received checkpoint inhibitors. Three dose-escalation patients achieved partial responses, one with hepatocellular carcinoma and two with cutaneous melanoma. The point of sequencing TCRbeta in the periphery was to test whether ivuxolimab changed TCR sequence diversity and drove clonal T-cell expansion. The paper reports the monotherapy dose-escalation portion (N = 52 patients) of the phase I ivuxolimab trial. The research as a whole found: Low levels of normalized T-cell clonal expansion were also seen in some patients who did not respond. After ivuxolimab, more expanded clones were found on average in CD8+ T cells than in CD4+ T cells. In partial responders in the 0.1-3.0 mg/kg groups, normalized peripheral clonal expansion was found to be among the lowest, especially among CD8+ T cells. At doses from 0.1 to 3.0 mg/kg, clonal expansion was seen in both CD4+ and CD8+ blood T cells between baseline and week 6. Which antigens the clonally expanded peripheral T cells were specific for was not determined.

From cysteine to phenylalanine, the CDR3 is 16 amino acids long. Left in the record is the CDR3 DNA by itself, 48 bases read in frame from the first base. The CDR1 and CDR2 encoded by the germline V gene are SGHTA and FQGNSA. The trim is 2 bases for V and 4 bases for J, with a gap of 17 bases between the germline ends. The trial excluded patients who had a history of autoimmune disease or were on systemic immunosuppression. Peripheral blood for TCR sequencing was collected from all dose cohorts at baseline, on cycle 4 day 1, and on cycle 7 day 1. Samples came from an open-label, multicenter, first-in-human phase I dose-escalation trial of ivuxolimab. Adults with locally advanced or metastatic melanoma, renal cell, hepatocellular, or head and neck squamous cell carcinoma were enrolled in the trial. Before TCR sequencing, CD4+ and CD8+ T cells were separately sorted from peripheral blood. A note on this clone: Its antigen is not yet known. No much larger clone is present one base from it, and per-base qualities are unavailable.

To sequence the TCRbeta CDR3 region, genomic DNA was isolated from the sorted cells. TCRbeta CDR3 regions were sequenced using the immunoSEQ Assay. Imported from immuneACCESS, the table was reduced by TCRdb to in-frame sequences with V and J called. These copies leave out some clones; in studies compared against another copy, an unresolved V gene accounts for under half, and the cause of the remainder is not known. Recorded for this sample are 90,000 to 120,000 clones; approximately 90% of them occurred a single time. The top ten clones comprise 1% to 1.5% of the sample. Material: CD4+ or CD8+ T cells sorted from blood, obtained in a trial of the OX40 agonist ivuxolimab. The sequence links TRBV7-2 to TRBJ2-5; a confident D gene designation cannot be given. The TCR originated in an adult with an advanced solid tumor such as melanoma, head and neck, liver or kidney cancer. The CDR3 in this case is CASSLQFGRGRETQYF. The bases are TGTGCCAGCAGCTTACAATTTGGGCGAGGACGAGAGACCCAGTACTTC.